This TCR beta chain derives from a study of blood T cell repertoires in COVID-19. Germline-derived CDR1 and CDR2 are LGHNA and YNFKEQ. CDR3 size: 15 residues. V dropped 0 bases and J dropped 3; count of bases not matched to a gene: 5. Measured with immunoSEQ multiplex PCR; TCRdb has only the in-frame clones, and not every one. The data show some 330,000 clones, more than 90% seen once. This chain uses TRBV4-2 with TRBJ2-7, with TRBD2 identical over 7 bases. The TCR originated in a woman aged 25 to 45 who had recovered from COVID-19. The sequencing sample was made of PBMCs or T cells enriched from blood (not recorded which). CDR3 sequence: CASSQDLGGSYEQYF. DNA of the CDR3: TGTGCCAGCAGCCAAGATTTGGGCGGGAGCTACGAGCAGTACTTC.